The 5 T cell receptor beta chains reported below all come from one sample, sequenced in a study of early T cells in non-severe SARS-CoV-2 infection. TCRdb reprocessed the 5' RACE reads with MiXCR, giving one entry per CDR3 protein. The sample comprises 63,000 or so distinct CDR3 sequences, 12% of which are singletons, and more than 5.5% rests with the top ten. The sequenced sample consisted of whole blood. The receptors were sampled from an adult who was a healthcare worker with PCR-confirmed SARS-CoV-2 infection or an uninfected control (not recorded which).

There are many counts of this clonotype. The V and J genes are TRBV7-2 and TRBJ2-5; no firm D call. CDR1 SGHTA and CDR2 FQGNSA come from the germline V gene. This CDR3 comprises 14 residues. Trimming took 2 bases from V and 2 from J, leaving 9 bases between them. This CDR3 reads CASSLSGDQETQYF. CDR3 nucleotide sequence: TGTGCCAGCAGCTTATCAGGTGATCAAGAGACCCAGTACTTC.

The gene calls are TRBV6-2 or TRBV6-3 and TRBJ2-1; D gene uncertain. This CDR3 is 17 amino acids long. Looked up from germline, CDR1 is MNHEY and CDR2 is SVGEGT. Trimming left V 2 bases short and J 0 bases short, with 14 bases between. The CDR3 region has the DNA TGTGCCAGCAGTTACCCCCCCCCCGGAAGCTCCTACAATGAGCAGTTCTTC. Its protein product is CASSYPPPGSSYNEQFF.

This clonotype was counted many times. The V gene is TRBV6-2 or TRBV6-3, the J gene TRBJ2-1, with no clear D. Germline V gene lookup returns CDR1 MNHEY and CDR2 SVGEGT. The CDR3 runs 12 residues. V was clipped by 10 bases and J by 8 bases, with 15 bases between them. The CDR3: CATSDPADEQFF. Here the CDR3 DNA reads TGTGCCACGTCGGACCCGGCGGATGAGCAGTTCTTC.

This clonotype was detected only a few times. The CDR3: CASSLASFANYGYTF. The CDR3 nucleotides read TGTGCCAGCAGCTTAGCCAGCTTCGCTAACTATGGCTACACCTTC. V gene TRBV7-2 combines with J gene TRBJ1-2; no clear D gene. CDR3 length: 15 residues. The germline CDR1 and CDR2 sequences are SGHTA and FQGNSA. Trimming removed 0 bases at V and 0 bases at J, with 8 bases between.

The sample holds many counts of this clonotype. The rearrangement links TRBV12-3 or TRBV12-4 to TRBJ2-5; 14 bases align to TRBD2. The CDR3 has 15 amino acids. Trimming removed 6 bases from V and 4 bases from J; junction bases left unmatched: 4. The CDR3 is CASRRGLAGVETQYF. DNA for the CDR3: TGTGCCAGCAGGAGGGGACTAGCGGGAGTAGAGACCCAGTACTTC.